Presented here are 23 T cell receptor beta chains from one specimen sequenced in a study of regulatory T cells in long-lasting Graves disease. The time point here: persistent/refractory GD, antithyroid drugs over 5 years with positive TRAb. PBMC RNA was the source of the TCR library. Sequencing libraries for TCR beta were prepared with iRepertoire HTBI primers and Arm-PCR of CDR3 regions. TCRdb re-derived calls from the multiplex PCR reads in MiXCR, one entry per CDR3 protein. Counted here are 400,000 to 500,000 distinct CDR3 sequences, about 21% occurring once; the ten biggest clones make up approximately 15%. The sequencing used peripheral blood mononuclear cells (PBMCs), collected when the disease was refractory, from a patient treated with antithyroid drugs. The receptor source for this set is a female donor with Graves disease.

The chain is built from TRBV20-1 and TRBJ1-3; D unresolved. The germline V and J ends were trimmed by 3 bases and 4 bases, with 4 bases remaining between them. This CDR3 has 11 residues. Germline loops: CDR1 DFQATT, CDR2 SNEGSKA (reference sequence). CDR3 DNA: TGCAGTGCTAGCGGCGGAAACACCATATATTTT. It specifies CSASGGNTIYF.

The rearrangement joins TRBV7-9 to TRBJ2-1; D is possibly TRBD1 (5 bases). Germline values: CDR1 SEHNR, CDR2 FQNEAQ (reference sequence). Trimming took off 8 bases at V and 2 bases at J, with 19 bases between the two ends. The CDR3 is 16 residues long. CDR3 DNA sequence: TGTGCCAGCCTGTGCCCGTGGGCGGACACCTACAATGAGCAGTTCTTC. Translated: CASLCPWADTYNEQFF.

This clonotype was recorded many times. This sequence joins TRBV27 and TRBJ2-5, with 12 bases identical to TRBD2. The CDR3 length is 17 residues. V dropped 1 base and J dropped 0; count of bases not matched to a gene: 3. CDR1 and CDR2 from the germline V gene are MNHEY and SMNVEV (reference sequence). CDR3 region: CASSLYRTSGNQETQYF. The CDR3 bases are TGTGCCAGCAGTTTATACAGGACTAGCGGGAACCAAGAGACCCAGTACTTC.

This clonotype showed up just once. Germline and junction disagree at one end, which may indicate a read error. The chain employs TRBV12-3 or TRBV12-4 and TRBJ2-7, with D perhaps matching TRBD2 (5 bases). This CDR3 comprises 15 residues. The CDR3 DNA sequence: TGTGCCAGCAGTTTAGAGAGGGAAATCTCCTACGGGCAGTACTTC. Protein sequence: CASSLEREISYGQYF.

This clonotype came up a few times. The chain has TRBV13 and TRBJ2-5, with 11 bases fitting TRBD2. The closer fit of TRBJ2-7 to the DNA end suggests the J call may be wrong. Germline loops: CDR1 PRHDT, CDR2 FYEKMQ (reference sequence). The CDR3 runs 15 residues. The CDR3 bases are TGTGCCAGCAGCTCGGAGACTAGCGGGAAATACGAGCAGTACTTC. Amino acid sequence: CASSSETSGKYEQYF.

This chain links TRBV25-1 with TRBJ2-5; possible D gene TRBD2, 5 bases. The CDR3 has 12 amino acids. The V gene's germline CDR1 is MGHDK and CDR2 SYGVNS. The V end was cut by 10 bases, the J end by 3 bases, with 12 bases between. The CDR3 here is CATAGREETQYF. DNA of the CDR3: TGTGCCACCGCCGGGCGGGAAGAGACCCAGTACTTC. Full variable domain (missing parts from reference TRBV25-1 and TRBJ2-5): EADIYQTPRYLVIGTGKKITLECSQTMGHDKMYWYQQDPGMELHLIHYSYGVNSTEKGDLSSESTVSRIRTEHFPLTLESARPSHTSQYLCATAGREETQYFGPGTRLLVL.

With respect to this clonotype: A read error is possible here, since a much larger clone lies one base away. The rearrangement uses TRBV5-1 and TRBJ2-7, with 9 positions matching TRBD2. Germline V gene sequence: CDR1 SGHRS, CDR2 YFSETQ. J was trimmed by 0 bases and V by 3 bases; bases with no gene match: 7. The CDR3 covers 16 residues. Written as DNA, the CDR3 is TGCGCCAGCAGCTGGACTAGCGAGAGGAGCTCCTACGAGCAGTACTTC. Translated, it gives CASSWTSERSSYEQYF.

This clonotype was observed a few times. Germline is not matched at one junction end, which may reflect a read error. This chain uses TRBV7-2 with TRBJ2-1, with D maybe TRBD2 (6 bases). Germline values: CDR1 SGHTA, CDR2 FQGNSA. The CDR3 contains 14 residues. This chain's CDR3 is CASRLAEGYNEQFF. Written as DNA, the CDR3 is TGTGCCAGCCGCTTAGCGGAAGGCTACAATGAGCAGTTCTTC.

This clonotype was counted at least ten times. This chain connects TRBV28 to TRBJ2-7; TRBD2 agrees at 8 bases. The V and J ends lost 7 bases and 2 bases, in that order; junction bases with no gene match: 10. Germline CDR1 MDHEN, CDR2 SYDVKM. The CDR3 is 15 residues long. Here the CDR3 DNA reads TGTGCCAGCACCCGCCCGGGGGGGACTCCCTACGAGCAGTACTTC. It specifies CASTRPGGTPYEQYF.

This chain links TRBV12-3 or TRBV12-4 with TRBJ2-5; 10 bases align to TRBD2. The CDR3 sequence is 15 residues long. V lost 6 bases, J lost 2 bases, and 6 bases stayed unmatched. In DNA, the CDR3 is TGTGCCAGCAGCCCCCTAGCGGGAGCACAAGAGACCCAGTACTTC. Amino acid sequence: CASSPLAGAQETQYF.

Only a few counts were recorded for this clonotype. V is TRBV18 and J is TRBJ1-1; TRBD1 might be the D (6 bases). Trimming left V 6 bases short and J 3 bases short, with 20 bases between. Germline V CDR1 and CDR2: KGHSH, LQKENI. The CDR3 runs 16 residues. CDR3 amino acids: CASSPRGRGGDTEAFF. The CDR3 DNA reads TGTGCCAGCTCCCCCCGCGGCAGGGGTGGGGACACTGAAGCTTTCTTT. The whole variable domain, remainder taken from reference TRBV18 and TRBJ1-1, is NAGVMQNPRHLVRRRGQEARLRCSPMKGHSHVYWYRQLPEEGLKFMVYLQKENIIDESGMPKERFSAEFPKEGPSILRIQQVVRGDSAAYFCASSPRGRGGDTEAFFGQGTRLTVV.

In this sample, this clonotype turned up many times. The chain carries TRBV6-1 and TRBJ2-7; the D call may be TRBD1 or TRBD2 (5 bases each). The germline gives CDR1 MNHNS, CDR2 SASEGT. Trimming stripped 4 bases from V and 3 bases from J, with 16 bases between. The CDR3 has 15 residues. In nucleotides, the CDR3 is TGTGCCAGCAGTGCTGTGGCAGGGACCGTCTACGAGCAGTACTTC. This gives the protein CASSAVAGTVYEQYF.

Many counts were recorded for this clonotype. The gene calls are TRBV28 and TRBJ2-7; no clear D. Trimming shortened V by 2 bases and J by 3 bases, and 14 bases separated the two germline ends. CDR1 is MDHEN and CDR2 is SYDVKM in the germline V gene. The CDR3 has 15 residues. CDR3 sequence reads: CASSLAPGSHYEQYF. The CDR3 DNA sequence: TGTGCCAGCAGTTTAGCCCCCGGGTCCCACTACGAGCAGTACTTC.

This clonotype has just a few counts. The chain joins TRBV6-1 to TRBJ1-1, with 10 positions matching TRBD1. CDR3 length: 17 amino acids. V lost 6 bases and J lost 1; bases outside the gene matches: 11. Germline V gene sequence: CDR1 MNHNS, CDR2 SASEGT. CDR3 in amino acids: CASRGDRGKFGNTEAFF. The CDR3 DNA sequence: TGTGCCAGCAGGGGGGACAGGGGAAAATTCGGGAACACTGAAGCTTTCTTT.

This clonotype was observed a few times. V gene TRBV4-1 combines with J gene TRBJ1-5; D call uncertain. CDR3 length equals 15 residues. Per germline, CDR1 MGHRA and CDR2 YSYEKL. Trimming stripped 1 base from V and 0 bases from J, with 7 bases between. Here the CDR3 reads CASSQGADSNQPQHF. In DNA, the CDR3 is TGCGCCAGCAGCCAAGGGGCAGATAGCAATCAGCCCCAGCATTTT.

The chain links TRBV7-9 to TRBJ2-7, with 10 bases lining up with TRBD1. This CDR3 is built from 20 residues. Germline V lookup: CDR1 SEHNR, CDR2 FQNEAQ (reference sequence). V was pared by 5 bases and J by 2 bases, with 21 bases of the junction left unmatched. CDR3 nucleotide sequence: TGTGCCAGCAGCGCGGGACAGGGGATTCTAGCGGCCACTAACCCCTACGAGCAGTACTTC. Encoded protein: CASSAGQGILAATNPYEQYF. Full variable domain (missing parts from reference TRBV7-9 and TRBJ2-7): DTGVSQNPRHKITKRGQNVTFRCDPISEHNRLYWYRQTLGQGPEFLTYFQNEAQLEKSRLLSDRFSAERPKGSFSTLEIQRTEQGDSAMYLCASSAGQGILAATNPYEQYFGPGTRLTVT.

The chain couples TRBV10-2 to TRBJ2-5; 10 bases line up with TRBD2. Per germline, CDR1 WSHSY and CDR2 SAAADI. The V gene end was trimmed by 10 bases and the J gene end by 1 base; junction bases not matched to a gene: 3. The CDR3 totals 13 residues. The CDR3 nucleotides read TGCGCCACAGGACTAGCGGTCCAAGAGACCCAGTACTTC. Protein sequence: CATGLAVQETQYF.

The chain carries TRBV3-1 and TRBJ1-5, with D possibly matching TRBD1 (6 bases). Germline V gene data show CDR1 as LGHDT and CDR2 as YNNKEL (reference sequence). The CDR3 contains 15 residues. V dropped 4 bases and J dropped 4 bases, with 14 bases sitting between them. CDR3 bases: TGTGCCAGCAGCCCGACTGGGACAACGAATCAGCCCCAGCATTTT. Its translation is CASSPTGTTNQPQHF.

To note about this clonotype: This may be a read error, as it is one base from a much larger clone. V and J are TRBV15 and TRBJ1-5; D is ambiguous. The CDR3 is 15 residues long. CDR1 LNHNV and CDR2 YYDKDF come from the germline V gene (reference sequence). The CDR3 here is CATSRDRAENQRQHF. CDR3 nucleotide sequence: TGTGCCACCAGCAGAGATCGGGCGGAAAATCAGCGCCAGCATTTT.

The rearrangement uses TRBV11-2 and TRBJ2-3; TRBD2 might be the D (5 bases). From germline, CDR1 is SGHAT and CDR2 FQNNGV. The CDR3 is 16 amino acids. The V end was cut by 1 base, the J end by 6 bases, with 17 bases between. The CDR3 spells CASSLGYIMEVDTQYF. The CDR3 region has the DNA TGTGCCAGCAGCTTAGGCTATATAATGGAGGTGGATACGCAGTATTTT.

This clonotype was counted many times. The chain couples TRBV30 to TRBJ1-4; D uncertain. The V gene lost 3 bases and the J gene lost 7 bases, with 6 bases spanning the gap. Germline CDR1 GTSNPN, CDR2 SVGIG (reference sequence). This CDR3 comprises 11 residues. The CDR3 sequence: CAWRATEKLFF. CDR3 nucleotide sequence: TGTGCCTGGAGGGCCACTGAAAAACTGTTTTTT.

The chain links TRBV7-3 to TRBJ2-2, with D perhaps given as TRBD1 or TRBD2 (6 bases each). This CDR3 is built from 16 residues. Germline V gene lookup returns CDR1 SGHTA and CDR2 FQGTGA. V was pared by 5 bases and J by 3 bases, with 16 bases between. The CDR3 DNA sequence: TGTGCCAGCAGCCTCGGGTACAGGGAGGACACCGGGGAGCTGTTTTTT. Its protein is CASSLGYREDTGELFF. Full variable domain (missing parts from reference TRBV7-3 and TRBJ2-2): GAGVSQTPSNKVTEKGKYVELRCDPISGHTALYWYRQSLGQGPEFLIYFQGTGAADDSGLPNDRFFAVRPEGSVSTLKIQRTERGDSAVYLCASSLGYREDTGELFFGEGSRLTVL.

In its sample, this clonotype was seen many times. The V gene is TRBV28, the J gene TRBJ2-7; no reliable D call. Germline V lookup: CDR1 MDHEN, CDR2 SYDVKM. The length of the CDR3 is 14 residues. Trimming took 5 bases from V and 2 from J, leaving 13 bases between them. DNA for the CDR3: TGTGCCAGCAGTAGCTCCGGGCCCACCTACGAGCAGTACTTC. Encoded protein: CASSSSGPTYEQYF.